This is a list of T cell receptor beta chains from one sample in a study of blood T cell repertoires in COVID-19. The table came from immunoSEQ multiplex PCR; TCRdb's copy has only in-frame clones and leaves some out. Of more than 300,000 clones in the sample, 88% are singletons; the top ten hold around 1.6%. Material: peripheral blood. These receptor sequences come from a woman in her thirties with COVID-19, enrolled during active disease. The CDR3 runs from the conserved cysteine through the conserved F or W. The order of the fields is D gene, J gene, clone size, V gene, CDR3 DNA, CDR3 protein. D genes are given only for firm matches. Size is stated for part of the rows, as once, few or many counts, or as a class when the clone is expanded.

d_gene: .; j_gene: TRBJ1-1; abundance: .; v_gene: TRBV2; CDR3nt: TGTGCCAGCAGCCCCCGGACAGCGAGGAGGACTGAAGCTTTCTTT; CDR3aa: CASSPRTARRTEAFF
d_gene: TRBD1; j_gene: TRBJ2-5; abundance: .; v_gene: TRBV6-2/TRBV6-3; CDR3nt: TGTGCCAGCACCCCAATTGACAGGGACGTCGAGACCCAGTACTTC; CDR3aa: CASTPIDRDVETQYF
d_gene: TRBD1; j_gene: TRBJ1-2; abundance: .; v_gene: TRBV11-2; CDR3nt: TGTGCCAGCAGCTTAGATGCGACAGGGGGCGGCTACACCTTC; CDR3aa: CASSLDATGGGYTF
d_gene: .; j_gene: TRBJ1-1; abundance: .; v_gene: TRBV1; CDR3nt: TGCACCAGCATCACAACGTGGGTGGTTTTAGGAGGACAGGGACAAAACATGAACACTGAAGCTTTCTTT; CDR3aa: CTSITTWVVLGGQGQNMNTEAFF
d_gene: TRBD2; j_gene: TRBJ2-5; abundance: many; v_gene: TRBV4-2; CDR3nt: TGTGCCAGCGGCTCTAGCGGTGACCAAGAGACCCAGTACTTC; CDR3aa: CASGSSGDQETQYF
d_gene: TRBD1; j_gene: TRBJ2-5; abundance: .; v_gene: TRBV7-9; CDR3nt: TGTGCCAGCAGCTTTTTACCCGGACAGGGAGAGACCCAGTACTTC; CDR3aa: CASSFLPGQGETQYF
d_gene: TRBD1; j_gene: TRBJ1-5; abundance: .; v_gene: TRBV28; CDR3nt: TGTGCCAGCAGTTTGGGACAGGGCAATCAGCCCCAGCATTTT; CDR3aa: CASSLGQGNQPQHF
d_gene: .; j_gene: TRBJ2-6; abundance: .; v_gene: TRBV19; CDR3nt: TGTGCCAGTAGTATAGAGGCGGTTGGGGCCAACGTCCTGACTTTC; CDR3aa: CASSIEAVGANVLTF
d_gene: .; j_gene: TRBJ2-3; abundance: .; v_gene: TRBV6-4; CDR3nt: TGTGCCAGCAGTGAAGGGGCAGGGGCGAGAGGAGATACGCAGTATTTT; CDR3aa: CASSEGAGARGDTQYF
d_gene: .; j_gene: TRBJ1-1; abundance: .; v_gene: TRBV5-1; CDR3nt: TGCGCCAGCAGCTTGGTAGGGGAGGATGAAGCTTTCTTT; CDR3aa: CASSLVGEDEAFF
d_gene: .; j_gene: TRBJ1-2; abundance: .; v_gene: TRBV29-1; CDR3nt: TGCAGCGTTGACAACCTCGTGGTACGGGGGAATGGCTACACCTTC; CDR3aa: CSVDNLVVRGNGYTF
d_gene: .; j_gene: TRBJ1-6; abundance: .; v_gene: TRBV6-5; CDR3nt: TGTGCCAGCAGACTGAATAATTCACCCCTCCACTTT; CDR3aa: CASRLNNSPLHF
d_gene: .; j_gene: TRBJ2-2; abundance: .; v_gene: TRBV20-1; CDR3nt: TGCAGTGCTAGTCGGATCGGGGAGACGAACACCGGGGAGCTGTTTTTT; CDR3aa: CSASRIGETNTGELFF
d_gene: .; j_gene: TRBJ1-5; abundance: .; v_gene: TRBV2; CDR3nt: TGTGCCAGCAGTGACAGACAACTCGGCAATCAGCCCCAGCATTTT; CDR3aa: CASSDRQLGNQPQHF
d_gene: .; j_gene: TRBJ2-4; abundance: .; v_gene: TRBV6-2/TRBV6-3; CDR3nt: TGTGCCAGCAGTTACACCACGGCCGGGGGAAACATTCAGTACTTC; CDR3aa: CASSYTTAGGNIQYF
d_gene: .; j_gene: TRBJ1-3; abundance: .; v_gene: TRBV19; CDR3nt: TGTGCCAGTAGTAAAACGGGCGGGGCGGCACGAGGAAACACCATATATTTT; CDR3aa: CASSKTGGAARGNTIYF
d_gene: .; j_gene: TRBJ1-5; abundance: .; v_gene: TRBV19; CDR3nt: TGTGCCAGTAGTCTGGGTCGGGGACACAGCAATCAGCCCCAGCATTTT; CDR3aa: CASSLGRGHSNQPQHF
d_gene: .; j_gene: TRBJ2-2; abundance: .; v_gene: TRBV4-1; CDR3nt: TGCGCCAGCAGCCATCGAGAAGCGAACACCGGGGAGCTGTTTTTT; CDR3aa: CASSHREANTGELFF
d_gene: .; j_gene: TRBJ2-1; abundance: once; v_gene: TRBV7-3; CDR3nt: TGTGCCAGCAGCTTCCTTTCAGGGCCGGGTAGGGATGAGCAGTTCTTC; CDR3aa: CASSFLSGPGRDEQFF
d_gene: TRBD2; j_gene: TRBJ2-3; abundance: .; v_gene: TRBV2; CDR3nt: TGTGCCAGCAGTAAGCGGGGGCGCGGGGTAGATACGCAGTATTTT; CDR3aa: CASSKRGRGVDTQYF
d_gene: .; j_gene: TRBJ2-7; abundance: few; v_gene: TRBV9; CDR3nt: TGTGCCAGCAGGTCCGCCGGCGAGCAGTACTTC; CDR3aa: CASRSAGEQYF
d_gene: .; j_gene: TRBJ1-1; abundance: .; v_gene: TRBV5-1; CDR3nt: TGCGCCAGCAGCCTGGCGCAGGGGACCACTGAAGCTTTCTTT; CDR3aa: CASSLAQGTTEAFF
d_gene: .; j_gene: TRBJ1-2; abundance: .; v_gene: TRBV19; CDR3nt: TGTGCCACCCACTACGATGGCTACACCTTC; CDR3aa: CATHYDGYTF
d_gene: .; j_gene: TRBJ1-1; abundance: .; v_gene: TRBV5-5; CDR3nt: TGTGCCAGCAGCTTGGTGGGGGGTCACACTGAAGCTTTCTTT; CDR3aa: CASSLVGGHTEAFF
d_gene: TRBD1; j_gene: TRBJ2-2; abundance: .; v_gene: TRBV11-2; CDR3nt: TGTGCCAGCAGCACTCCTCCCGGGACAGGGACCGGGGAGCTGTTTTTT; CDR3aa: CASSTPPGTGTGELFF
d_gene: .; j_gene: TRBJ1-1; abundance: .; v_gene: TRBV27; CDR3nt: TGTGCCAGCAGTTTATATCCCGTCCGGGATAACACTGAAGCTTTCTTT; CDR3aa: CASSLYPVRDNTEAFF
d_gene: TRBD2; j_gene: TRBJ2-1; abundance: .; v_gene: TRBV5-6; CDR3nt: TGTGCCAGCAGCTTGTGGACCCAAGCGGGGAATGAGCAGTTCTTC; CDR3aa: CASSLWTQAGNEQFF
d_gene: .; j_gene: TRBJ2-1; abundance: .; v_gene: TRBV7-8; CDR3nt: TGTGCCAGCAGCTTATCGGCAGGCAATGAGCAGTTCTTC; CDR3aa: CASSLSAGNEQFF
d_gene: TRBD1; j_gene: TRBJ2-1; abundance: .; v_gene: TRBV12-5; CDR3nt: TGTGCTAGTGGTATTGGGACAGGGTATCAGTTCTTC; CDR3aa: CASGIGTGYQFF
d_gene: TRBD1; j_gene: TRBJ2-5; abundance: .; v_gene: TRBV10-1; CDR3nt: TGCGCCAGCCCGACAGGGACAGGTCTGGATGAGACCCAGTACTTC; CDR3aa: CASPTGTGLDETQYF
d_gene: .; j_gene: TRBJ2-5; abundance: .; v_gene: TRBV7-2; CDR3nt: TGTGCCAGCAGCCCAGCGACTGGGGGGTTGGAGACCCAGTACTTC; CDR3aa: CASSPATGGLETQYF
d_gene: TRBD1; j_gene: TRBJ1-5; abundance: .; v_gene: TRBV5-5; CDR3nt: TGTGCCAGCAGCCCTCTTCCGGACAGGGGAAGAACGCCCCAGCATTTT; CDR3aa: CASSPLPDRGRTPQHF